These 30 T cell receptor beta chains were sequenced from one sample in a study of T cells in narcolepsy. The repertoire was sequenced with immunoSEQ multiplex PCR; TCRdb's copy has only in-frame clones and lacks some. The sample shows 25,000 to 35,000 clones, approximately 86% of them seen only once. The sample taken for sequencing was CD45RA- memory CD4+ T cells from PBMCs. These receptors originate from a human donor with narcolepsy.

The chain has TRBV10-3 and TRBJ2-2, with D perhaps TRBD1 or TRBD2 (5 bases each). Germline CDR1 reads ENHRY; CDR2 reads SYGVKD. The CDR3 covers 14 residues. V was shortened by 10 bases and J by 1 base, with 13 bases between the two germline ends. The CDR3 spells CASAGTVNTGELFF. The CDR3 DNA sequence: TGTGCCAGCGCCGGGACGGTGAACACCGGGGAGCTGTTTTTT.

The chain has TRBV10-3 and TRBJ2-7; TRBD1 aligns across 7 bases. The V segment lost 10 bases and the J segment 7 bases; nucleotides outside the gene matches: 16. CDR3 size: 14 residues. CDR1 is ENHRY and CDR2 is SYGVKD in the germline V gene. The chain's CDR3 is CATREGGIRAEQYF. DNA of the CDR3: TGTGCCACTAGGGAAGGGGGCATCCGTGCGGAGCAGTACTTC.

The CDR3, as DNA: TGCGCCAGCAGCTTGCAGCCAGATGCAGATACGCAGTATTTT. Translated, it gives CASSLQPDADTQYF. This chain connects TRBV5-1 to TRBJ2-3, with D unclear. Germline values: CDR1 SGHRS, CDR2 YFSETQ. The CDR3 is 14 residues long. V was cut by 1 base and J by 4 bases, with 10 bases left in between.

The chain links TRBV19 to TRBJ1-2; 7 bases align to TRBD1. Germline V gives CDR1 LNHDA, CDR2 SQIVND (reference sequence). The CDR3 length is 14 residues. With 6 bases clipped from V and 3 bases from J, the junction kept 7 bases outside the gene matches. CDR3 nucleotides: TGTGCCAGTAGCAAAACCGGGACAGACTATGGCTACACCTTC. It specifies CASSKTGTDYGYTF.

This chain uses TRBV28 with TRBJ1-4, with TRBD1 as a possible D gene (6 bases). The germline gives CDR1 MDHEN, CDR2 SYDVKM. This CDR3 region has 15 residues. The ends were cut back, 5 bases at V and 1 base at J, with 11 bases in the middle. The CDR3 is CASSPPDRTNEKLFF. DNA of the CDR3: TGTGCCAGCAGTCCCCCGGACAGAACTAATGAAAAACTGTTTTTT.

The V gene is TRBV7-2, the J gene TRBJ2-1; TRBD2 matches 7 bases. Germline trimming cut 5 bases from V and 2 bases from J; bases unmatched to any gene: 6. Looked up from germline, CDR1 is SGHTA and CDR2 is FQGNSA. The CDR3 length is 15 residues. CDR3 bases: TGTGCCAGCAGCCTTACTAGCGCAACCTACAATGAGCAGTTCTTC. Encoded protein: CASSLTSATYNEQFF.

This chain joins TRBV13 and TRBJ2-5; D not resolved. The CDR3 contains 15 residues. V dropped 3 bases and J dropped 1 base, with 12 bases sitting between them. Germline CDR1 PRHDT, CDR2 FYEKMQ (reference sequence). The CDR3 spells CASSFLSAVQETQYF. The CDR3 DNA reads as TGTGCCAGCAGCTTTTTGTCGGCGGTCCAAGAGACCCAGTACTTC.

This clone was counted between two and nine times. V is TRBV19 and J is TRBJ1-6, with no clear D. With 5 bases removed from V and 1 base from J, the gap between germline ends came to 6 bases. There are 14 residues in the CDR3. The V gene's germline CDR1 is LNHDA and CDR2 SQIVND (reference sequence). In DNA form, the CDR3 reads TGTGCCAGTAGTCTGCGTTCCTATAATTCACCCCTCCACTTT. It encodes CASSLRSYNSPLHF. Variable domain in full (rest from reference TRBV19 and TRBJ1-6): DGGITQSPKYLFRKEGQNVTLSCEQNLNHDAMYWYRQDPGQGLRLIYYSQIVNDFQKGDIAEGYSVSREKKESFPLTVTSAQKNPTAFYLCASSLRSYNSPLHFGNGTRLTVT.

This chain uses TRBV4-1 with TRBJ1-5; no definite D call. The CDR3 extends over 14 amino acids. Deletions cut 0 bases from V and 9 bases from J, with 12 bases between. The germline CDR1 and CDR2 sequences are MGHRA and YSYEKL. CDR3 nucleotide sequence: TGCGCCAGCAGCCAAGAAATCGGTCAACTGCCCCAGCATTTT. Translation: CASSQEIGQLPQHF.

A few counts support this clone. The CDR3 loop reads CASSLAGASGTGELFF. DNA of the CDR3: TGCGCCAGCAGCTTGGCCGGAGCTAGCGGCACCGGGGAGCTGTTTTTT. The chain joins TRBV5-1 to TRBJ2-2; 7 nucleotides align to TRBD2. The CDR3 contains 16 residues. Germline CDR1 reads SGHRS; CDR2 reads YFSETQ. The J segment lost 4 bases and the V segment lost 0 bases, leaving 6 bases of the junction unmatched.

This clone was seen once. This rearrangement joins TRBV12-5 to TRBJ2-1, with D perhaps TRBD2 (5 bases). Germline CDR1 is LGHNT and CDR2 is FRNRAP. Trimming took 7 bases from V and 3 from J, leaving 10 bases between them. The CDR3 extends over 13 amino acids. The chain's CDR3 is CASAASGYNEQFF. The CDR3 coding sequence is TGTGCTAGTGCCGCCAGCGGCTACAATGAGCAGTTCTTC. Drawing the rest from reference TRBV12-5 and TRBJ2-1, the complete variable domain is DARVTQTPRHKVTEMGQEVTMRCQPILGHNTVFWYRQTMMQGLELLAYFRNRAPLDDSGMPKDRFSAEMPDATLATLKIQPSEPRDSAVYFCASAASGYNEQFFGPGTRLTVL.

On this clone: Different DNA sequences within this sample yield the same CDR3. This chain uses TRBV10-2 with TRBJ1-5; D ambiguous. Trimming left V 10 bases short and J 0 bases short, with 13 bases between. CDR3 length equals 14 residues. Per germline, CDR1 WSHSY and CDR2 SAAADI. In nucleotides, the CDR3 is TGCGCCACGGGCGGCAGGACTAGCAATCAGCCCCAGCATTTT. Protein: CATGGRTSNQPQHF.

A single count supports this clone. V usage is TRBV5-1 and J usage is TRBJ1-1; no clear D. The germline gives CDR1 SGHRS, CDR2 YFSETQ. Trimming took off 0 bases at V and 4 bases at J, with 16 bases between the two ends. This CDR3 contains 16 residues. The CDR3 loop is CASSLANTASFTEAFF. The CDR3 DNA reads TGCGCCAGCAGCTTGGCCAACACAGCAAGCTTCACTGAAGCTTTCTTT.

The rearrangement links TRBV11-2 to TRBJ2-2; D unclear. The CDR3 has 13 residues. The V gene lost 3 bases and the J gene lost 6 bases, with 8 bases spanning the gap. Germline V CDR1 and CDR2: SGHAT, FQNNGV. The CDR3 sequence: CASSLPIPGELFF. CDR3 DNA sequence: TGTGCCAGCAGCTTGCCGATTCCCGGGGAGCTGTTTTTT. Combining the CDR3 with reference TRBV11-2 and TRBJ2-2 gives the whole variable domain EAGVAQSPRYKIIEKRQSVAFWCNPISGHATLYWYQQILGQGPKLLIQFQNNGVVDDSQLPKDRFSAERLKGVDSTLKIQPAKLEDSAVYLCASSLPIPGELFFGEGSRLTVL.

V is TRBV7-2 and J is TRBJ1-2, with TRBD1 matching over 8 bases. Germline-derived CDR1 and CDR2 are SGHTA and FQGNSA. With V trimmed by 1 base and J by 8 bases, 3 bases remained unmatched. The CDR3 spans 13 residues. CDR3 nucleotide sequence: TGTGCCAGCAGCTTAGGCTACAGGGGGGGCTACACCTTC. Protein: CASSLGYRGGYTF. The variable domain in full, completed from reference TRBV7-2 and TRBJ1-2, reads GAGVSQSPSNKVTEKGKDVELRCDPISGHTALYWYRQSLGQGLEFLIYFQGNSAPDKSGLPSDRFSAERTGGSVSTLTIQRTQQEDSAVYLCASSLGYRGGYTFGSGTRLTVV.

The V gene is TRBV7-2, the J gene TRBJ1-6; D is unclear. The CDR3 runs to 13 residues. V was cut by 5 bases and J by 9 bases, with 11 bases left in between. The V gene's germline CDR1 is SGHTA and CDR2 FQGNSA. The CDR3 DNA reads as TGTGCCAGCAGCCGAGGTTTGAGTTCACCCCTCCACTTT. It specifies CASSRGLSSPLHF.

The chain uses TRBV6-1 and TRBJ1-4; D possibly corresponds to TRBD1 (5 bases). The V and J ends lost 8 bases and 6 bases respectively, with 16 bases between them. Germline V lookup: CDR1 MNHNS, CDR2 SASEGT. The CDR3 loop spans 14 amino acids. CDR3 DNA: TGTGCCAGCGGCTGGGGCAGGGAGGATGAAAAACTGTTTTTT. Its protein product is CASGWGREDEKLFF.

The chain employs TRBV6-5 and TRBJ1-1, with D hard to call. The V gene's germline CDR1 is MNHEY and CDR2 SVGAGI. The CDR3 runs to 16 residues. With 3 bases removed from V and 4 bases from J, the gap between germline ends came to 18 bases. The DNA of the CDR3 is TGTGCCAGCAGTTATTCTGCGGGGTCCTGGGGCACTGAAGCTTTCTTT. Residues: CASSYSAGSWGTEAFF.

In this sample, this clone turned up once. The J gene is TRBJ2-4, the V gene TRBV4-1; no clear D. The CDR3 is 16 amino acids. Trimming pared 1 base from V and 0 bases from J, leaving 10 bases between. Germline V lookup: CDR1 MGHRA, CDR2 YSYEKL. CDR3 protein: CASSQAPEIAKNIQYF. Here the CDR3 DNA reads TGCGCCAGCAGCCAAGCACCGGAGATAGCCAAAAACATTCAGTACTTC.

To note about this clone: Other DNA sequences in the same sample also yield this CDR3. J is TRBJ1-1 and V is TRBV5-1; 12 bases are a match to TRBD1. The germline CDR1 and CDR2 sequences are SGHRS and YFSETQ. V was pared by 3 bases and J by 4 bases, with 4 bases of the junction left unmatched. The CDR3 has 15 residues. The CDR3 protein is CASSWGQGAPTEAFF. The CDR3 DNA reads TGCGCCAGCAGCTGGGGACAGGGGGCGCCCACTGAAGCTTTCTTT.

The chain combines TRBV18 with TRBJ2-2, with a weak D call TRBD2 (6 bases). The CDR3 has 15 residues. In germline, CDR1 is KGHSH, CDR2 LQKENI. V shed 2 bases and J shed 2 bases, with 9 bases lying between them. CDR3: CASSPGTPNTGELFF. The CDR3 coding sequence is TGTGCCAGCTCACCAGGGACTCCCAACACCGGGGAGCTGTTTTTT.

The chain recombines TRBV6-5 with TRBJ2-5; D perhaps matches TRBD2 (6 bases). The V end lost 6 bases, the J end lost 4 bases, and 12 bases lay between the germline ends. This CDR3 has 13 amino acids. Germline assignment: CDR1 MNHEY and CDR2 SVGAGI. CDR3 residues: CASREGRRETQYF. The CDR3 DNA reads as TGTGCCAGCAGGGAGGGGCGTAGAGAGACCCAGTACTTC.

Turning to this clone: The junction and the germline gene differ at one end; a read error may be behind it. The chain links TRBV4-2 to TRBJ2-5, with 7 bases identical to TRBD2. Looked up from germline, CDR1 is LGHNA and CDR2 is YNFKEQ. CDR3 length: 11 residues. CDR3 protein: CASSQDLAVDF. CDR3 DNA sequence: TGTGCCAGCAGCCAAGATCTAGCGGTCGACTTC.

J is TRBJ2-3 and V is TRBV15, with a tentative D call TRBD1 (5 bases). V dropped 0 bases and J dropped 1 base, with 11 bases sitting between them. CDR3 length: 16 residues. Germline lookup yields CDR1 LNHNV and CDR2 YYDKDF (reference sequence). The CDR3 DNA sequence: TGTGCCACCAGCAGAGATGGGCAACAGGGCACAGATACGCAGTATTTT. Translation: CATSRDGQQGTDTQYF. Complete variable domain (other parts from reference TRBV15 and TRBJ2-3): DAMVIQNPRYQVTQFGKPVTLSCSQTLNHNVMYWYQQKSSQAPKLLFHYYDKDFNNEADTPDNFQSRRPNTSFCFLDIRSPGLGDTAMYLCATSRDGQQGTDTQYFGPGTRLTVL.

The chain uses TRBV28 and TRBJ2-3; D assignment may be TRBD1 or TRBD2 (7 bases each). The V and J ends lost 4 bases and 0 bases respectively, with 14 bases between them. Germline CDR1 and CDR2: MDHEN and SYDVKM. This CDR3 has 16 amino acids. CDR3 in amino acids: CASSSPGGQSTDTQYF. CDR3 bases: TGTGCCAGCAGTTCCCCGGGGGGACAGAGCACAGATACGCAGTATTTT.

This chain uses TRBV7-2 with TRBJ1-2; the match to TRBD1 covers 7 bases. J lost 0 bases, V lost 3 bases, and 4 bases had no gene match. CDR3 length equals 15 residues. Germline CDR1 is SGHTA and CDR2 is FQGNSA. CDR3 loop: CASSFSGTANYGYTF. Here the CDR3 DNA reads TGTGCCAGCAGCTTTAGTGGGACAGCTAACTATGGCTACACCTTC. The whole variable domain, remainder taken from reference TRBV7-2 and TRBJ1-2, is GAGVSQSPSNKVTEKGKDVELRCDPISGHTALYWYRQSLGQGLEFLIYFQGNSAPDKSGLPSDRFSAERTGGSVSTLTIQRTQQEDSAVYLCASSFSGTANYGYTFGSGTRLTVV.

The genes are TRBV10-2 and TRBJ2-1; a possible D gene is TRBD2 (6 bases). V was cut by 8 bases and J by 3 bases, with 11 bases left in between. The germline V gene has CDR1 WSHSY and CDR2 SAAADI. There are 13 residues in the CDR3. This chain's CDR3 is CASLVGGYNEQFF. DNA for the CDR3: TGCGCCAGCTTAGTCGGGGGCTACAATGAGCAGTTCTTC.

The rearrangement joins TRBV18 to TRBJ1-2, with TRBD1 matching 9 bases. The CDR3 has 18 residues. The germline CDR1 and CDR2 sequences are KGHSH and LQKENI. With 3 bases clipped from V and 1 base from J, the junction kept 12 bases outside the gene matches. DNA of the CDR3: TGTGCCAGCTCACCGTCGGGACAGGGTATGACAGTTAACTATGGCTACACCTTC. This encodes CASSPSGQGMTVNYGYTF. The full variable domain, with the rest looked up from reference TRBV18 and TRBJ1-2, is NAGVMQNPRHLVRRRGQEARLRCSPMKGHSHVYWYRQLPEEGLKFMVYLQKENIIDESGMPKERFSAEFPKEGPSILRIQQVVRGDSAAYFCASSPSGQGMTVNYGYTFGSGTRLTVV.

This sequence joins TRBV5-1 and TRBJ2-3; 8 nucleotides match TRBD1. V lost 5 bases, J lost 3 bases, and 5 bases stayed unmatched. Germline-derived CDR1 and CDR2 are SGHRS and YFSETQ. This CDR3 spans 14 amino acids. The CDR3 protein is CASRTGTGTDTQYF. In DNA form, the CDR3 reads TGCGCCAGCAGAACCGGGACAGGTACAGATACGCAGTATTTT.

This rearrangement joins TRBV6-1 to TRBJ2-5; D is undetermined. The V end was cut by 4 bases, the J end by 1 base, with 7 bases between. Germline V lookup: CDR1 MNHNS, CDR2 SASEGT. The CDR3 sequence is 13 residues long. In DNA form, the CDR3 reads TGTGCCAGCAGTGGGACGATCCAAGAGACCCAGTACTTC. Its translation is CASSGTIQETQYF.